The T cell receptor (beta chain) under discussion was sequenced for a study of T cells after yellow fever vaccination. General study findings and limits: There was a small share of clonotypes that showed up in both the CD4 and CD8 compartments. At less than 97% for CD4 and approximately 88% for CD8, most primary-vaccination clones showed up again after the booster. Though it reached lower strength, the secondary response hit its peak faster, day 5 versus 15.

The authors made TCR cDNA by 5'RACE template switching, adding a universal primer site and UMIs. One entry per CDR3 protein results from TCRdb running MiXCR on the 5' RACE reads. This sample yields more than 110,000 distinct CDR3 sequences, of which around 6.3% are seen a single time; 0.55% to 0.7% belongs to the top ten. In the case of this clonotype: Antigen specificity is unknown.

Trimming removed 0 bases at V and 2 bases at J, with 16 bases between. The CDR3 spans 18 residues. Looked up from germline, CDR1 is MNHEY and CDR2 is SVGAGI. The gene calls are TRBV6-5 and TRBJ2-2; D is perhaps TRBD1 or TRBD2 (6 bases each). Source: CD4+ T cells sorted from PBMCs, taken 10 days after the yellow fever booster vaccination. This sequence originates from a man aged 25 to 40 who received the YFV17D yellow fever vaccine. The DNA of the CDR3 is TGTGCCAGCAGTTACTCGAGGACAGCTAGCGCTAACACCGGGGAGCTGTTTTTT. Its protein product is CASSYSRTASANTGELFF.